The entry below gives a single T cell receptor beta chain sequence along with its context. The sample comes from a study of T cell repertoires in ileal Crohn's disease. Study-wide background: Surgery for a complication: stricturing in approximately 60%, penetrating in 39%.

The ends were cut back, 7 bases at V and 3 bases at J, with 19 bases in the middle. The CDR3 loop spans 14 amino acids. The germline gives CDR1 SQVTM, CDR2 ANQGSEA. Profiling relied on immunoSEQ multiplex PCR, and the TCRdb table lists in-frame clones only, not all of them. This sample yields about 15,000 clones, of which 50% to 75% are seen a single time; less than 8.5% belongs to the top ten. This chain joins TRBV29-1 and TRBJ2-7; tentative D call: TRBD1 (5 bases). The TCR was taken from an adult with Crohn's disease. The sequenced sample consisted of ileal tissue. CDR3 sequence (DNA): TGCAGCGCCACTTCAGCCCAGGGCGGCTACGAGCAGTACTTC. This codes for CSATSAQGGYEQYF.